This paragraph covers one T cell receptor beta chain sequence. This sample is part of a study of blood T cell repertoires in COVID-19. Overall study: Sites in the United States, Italy and Spain provided acute and convalescent COVID-19 samples. PBMCs, B-cell-depleted T cells, or T cells provided the cDNA or gDNA that made up the material.

Original data processing: From reference gene primer amplification, estimates of nucleated cell counts were derived. The table came from immunoSEQ multiplex PCR; TCRdb's copy has only in-frame clones and leaves some out. The DNA was the basis for D and trimming; V, J and clone size are from that table. The table has roughly 95,000 clones, roughly 86% seen once. Germline CDR1 LGHDT, CDR2 YNNKEL (reference sequence). This CDR3 contains 14 residues. The V gene lost 1 base and the J gene lost 2 bases, with 8 bases spanning the gap. Sequencing was carried out using peripheral blood. This chain links TRBV3-1 (or the pseudogene TRBV3-2) with TRBJ2-5; tentative D call: TRBD1 (6 bases). This clonotype was obtained from a man aged 45-60 years with active or convalescent COVID-19. The CDR3 region is CASSQGTEQETQYF. DNA of the CDR3: TGTGCCAGCAGCCAAGGGACAGAGCAAGAGACCCAGTACTTC.